This record looks at one T cell receptor (delta chain) sequence and its context. The sample comes from a study of γδ T cells in repeated Plasmodium falciparum infection. The overall study: Donors were malaria-exposed Malian children or age- and gender-matched Australian children.

TCRdb made new clone calls on the multiplex PCR reads using CATT. The sample lists about 51,000 delta-chain clones; 1.5% to 2% were seen once. The CDR3 totals 24 residues. CDR1 is TSWWSYY, CDR2 QGS, per germline. Vgamma9/Vdelta2+ and Vdelta2-negative gammadelta T cells were flow-sorted from PBMC for bulk sequencing. Sequenced material: gamma-delta T cells from blood. There is no J gene call, but TRDV1 is given as the V gene; TRDD3, as called in the table, went unchecked against the DNA. This TCR was recovered from a pool of human donors (malaria-infected and uninfected, not separated). CDR3 sequence: CALGEPHFLRGSLRWGWKTYKLIF. Here the CDR3 DNA reads TGTGCTCTTGGGGAACCTCATTTCCTACGGGGTTCGTTACGCTGGGGATGGAAAACCTATAAACTCATCTTC.